This is a list of T cell receptor beta chains from one sample in a study of cytomegalovirus exposure and HLA in healthy donors. The method was immunoSEQ multiplex PCR; TCRdb's version includes in-frame clones alone and lacks a portion of them. The data hold some 140,000 clones, with 73% observed a single time. The sequencing sample was made of PBMCs. Every receptor here comes from a woman aged 40 to 49 in good health and CMV-seronegative. The CDR3 runs from the conserved cysteine through the conserved F or W. The order of the fields is D gene, CDR3 length, V gene, J gene, CDR3 protein. D genes are given only for firm matches.

d_gene: TRBD1; len: 14; v_gene: TRBV2; j_gene: TRBJ2-7; CDR3aa: CASRRQGDLYEQYF
d_gene: TRBD1; len: 15; v_gene: TRBV2; j_gene: TRBJ1-6; CDR3aa: CASSGWTGAGSPLHF
d_gene: -; len: 16; v_gene: TRBV15; j_gene: TRBJ1-2; CDR3aa: CATSRSPDRFSHGYTF
d_gene: TRBD2; len: 17; v_gene: TRBV4-1; j_gene: TRBJ2-1; CDR3aa: CASSQFHSGGATYEQFF
d_gene: -; len: 13; v_gene: TRBV10-3; j_gene: TRBJ1-6; CDR3aa: CASWGGGNSPLHF
d_gene: -; len: 15; v_gene: TRBV29-1; j_gene: TRBJ1-1; CDR3aa: CSAAVRGGPNTEAFF
d_gene: TRBD2; len: 15; v_gene: TRBV7-2; j_gene: TRBJ2-5; CDR3aa: CASSLWGGRQETQYF
d_gene: TRBD2; len: 15; v_gene: TRBV10-3; j_gene: TRBJ2-7; CDR3aa: CAIRPSGGAYEEQYF
d_gene: -; len: 15; v_gene: TRBV6-5; j_gene: TRBJ1-6; CDR3aa: CASSSGGRPNSPLHF
d_gene: -; len: 14; v_gene: TRBV6-1; j_gene: TRBJ2-3; CDR3aa: CASSENRVGDTQYF
d_gene: -; len: 15; v_gene: TRBV5-4; j_gene: TRBJ2-3; CDR3aa: CASRNGLVGTDTQYF
d_gene: -; len: 16; v_gene: TRBV6-1; j_gene: TRBJ1-4; CDR3aa: CASSEFARKDNEKLFF
d_gene: -; len: 14; v_gene: TRBV5-4; j_gene: TRBJ2-3; CDR3aa: CASSLIADTDTQYF
d_gene: TRBD1; len: 18; v_gene: TRBV29-1; j_gene: TRBJ2-4; CDR3aa: CSVIRDRVLPKSLNIQYF
d_gene: -; len: 12; v_gene: TRBV11-2; j_gene: TRBJ2-7; CDR3aa: CASSPRTYEQYF
d_gene: -; len: 16; v_gene: TRBV15; j_gene: TRBJ1-2; CDR3aa: CATSRDTRPDLDGYTF
d_gene: TRBD2; len: 12; v_gene: TRBV6-6; j_gene: TRBJ2-7; CDR3aa: CAVKRDFYEQYF
d_gene: -; len: 14; v_gene: TRBV6-5; j_gene: TRBJ1-5; CDR3aa: CASRTGQSNQPQHF
d_gene: TRBD1; len: 13; v_gene: TRBV5-4; j_gene: TRBJ2-7; CDR3aa: CASSRGQGTEQYF
d_gene: -; len: 17; v_gene: TRBV4-1; j_gene: TRBJ1-4; CDR3aa: CASSQEGLGTKNEKLFF
d_gene: TRBD1; len: 15; v_gene: TRBV4-1; j_gene: TRBJ1-2; CDR3aa: CASSPGQGYNYGYTF